The clone carrying this T cell receptor (beta chain) was picked up many times. Its antigen is unidentified. Together with a sample-barcoded 5' primer, a J-beta primer mix was included in a second PCR lasting about 6 to 11 cycles. Every single cDNA molecule received a tag from a template-switch adaptor with 12 random nucleotides. TCRdb recomputed calls from the 5' RACE reads with MiXCR, one row per CDR3 protein. The data contain more than 900,000 distinct CDR3 sequences, almost 30% of them singletons. Collection of ten milliliters of peripheral blood was performed for each donor. The sample comes from a study of blood T cells in healthy people across ages. Study-wide results and caveats: Total diversity from one million sequenced T cells was likely underestimated.

These data were likewise used in another study, on T cells of mothers and their children.

Sequenced input: blood. The receptor was isolated from a woman between 40 and 50 years old in good health.

The CDR3 DNA sequence: TGTGCCACCAGTGGGGACAGGGGCTACGAGCAGTACTTC. Residues: CATSGDRGYEQYF. The chain joins TRBV24-1 to TRBJ2-7; 10 bases map to TRBD1. The V and J ends lost 5 bases and 3 bases, in that order; junction bases with no gene match: 0. The CDR3 contains 13 residues. Germline V gene lookup returns CDR1 KGHDR and CDR2 SFDVKD.